The present entry profiles one T cell receptor (beta chain) with its context. These data originate in a study of blood T cell repertoires in COVID-19. About the research overall: From the United States, Italy and Spain came samples of acute and convalescent COVID-19.

In the source study's methods: From reference gene primer amplification, estimates of nucleated cell counts were derived. Data came from immunoSEQ multiplex PCR; TCRdb stores just in-frame clones and leaves some out. V and J calls and clone size come straight from that table; D and trimming were deduced from the DNA. The sample records about 220,000 clones, around 87% being singletons. Participants reported their clinical history, and cohort assignment relied on those reports. V gave up 6 bases and J gave up 7 bases; unmatched junction bases: 5. Germline V gives CDR1 LNHDA, CDR2 SQIVND (reference sequence). The CDR3 has 13 residues.

The chain combines TRBV19 with TRBJ2-2, with 7 positions matching TRBD1. Input material: PBMCs or T cells enriched from blood (not recorded which). The source is a woman in her late teens or twenties in a cohort exposed to, infected with or recovered from COVID-19 (not recorded which). The CDR3 sequence: CASRPDRDGELFF. CDR3 sequence (DNA): TGTGCCAGTAGGCCCGACAGGGACGGGGAGCTGTTTTTT.